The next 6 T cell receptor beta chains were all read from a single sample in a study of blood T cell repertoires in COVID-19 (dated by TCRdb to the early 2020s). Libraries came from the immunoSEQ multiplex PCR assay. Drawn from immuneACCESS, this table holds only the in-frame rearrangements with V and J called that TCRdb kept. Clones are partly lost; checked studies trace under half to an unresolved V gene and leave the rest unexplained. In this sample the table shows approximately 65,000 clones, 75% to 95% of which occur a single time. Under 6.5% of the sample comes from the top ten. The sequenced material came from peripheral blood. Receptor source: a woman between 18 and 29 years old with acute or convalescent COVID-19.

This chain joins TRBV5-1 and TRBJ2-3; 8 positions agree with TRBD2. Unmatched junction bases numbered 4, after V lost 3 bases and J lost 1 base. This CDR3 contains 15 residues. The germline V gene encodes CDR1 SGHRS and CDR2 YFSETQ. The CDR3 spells CASSSGRGGTDTQYF. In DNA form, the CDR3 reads TGCGCCAGCAGCTCAGGGCGGGGGGGCACAGATACGCAGTATTTT.

The CDR3 DNA is TGTGCCAGCAGTTTGTATATGGCAGGGGCCTACGAGCAGTACTTC. It encodes CASSLYMAGAYEQYF. This rearrangement joins TRBV28 to TRBJ2-7, with D possibly matching TRBD1 (6 bases). The length of the CDR3 is 15 residues. V lost 3 bases to trimming and J lost 2 bases, with 14 bases between them. CDR1 MDHEN and CDR2 SYDVKM come from the germline V gene.

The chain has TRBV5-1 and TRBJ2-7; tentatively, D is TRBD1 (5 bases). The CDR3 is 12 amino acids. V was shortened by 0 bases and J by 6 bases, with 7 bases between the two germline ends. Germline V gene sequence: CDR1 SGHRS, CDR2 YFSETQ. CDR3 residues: CASSLGQGEQYF. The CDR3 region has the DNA TGCGCCAGCAGCTTGGGGCAGGGCGAGCAGTACTTC.

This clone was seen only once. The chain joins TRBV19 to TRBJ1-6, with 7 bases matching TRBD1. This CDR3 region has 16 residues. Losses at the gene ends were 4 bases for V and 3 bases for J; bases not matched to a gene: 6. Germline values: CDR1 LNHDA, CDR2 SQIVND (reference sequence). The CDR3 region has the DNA TGTGCCAGTAGTAGCGGACAGGTCAACTATAATTCACCCCTCCACTTT. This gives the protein CASSSGQVNYNSPLHF.

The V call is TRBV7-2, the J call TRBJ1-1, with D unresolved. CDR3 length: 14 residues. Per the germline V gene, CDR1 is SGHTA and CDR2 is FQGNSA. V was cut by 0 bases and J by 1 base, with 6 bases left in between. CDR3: CASSLARQNTEAFF. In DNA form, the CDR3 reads TGTGCCAGCAGCTTAGCCCGACAGAACACTGAAGCTTTCTTT.

In nucleotides, the CDR3 is TGCGCCAGCAGCCAATTTTCTAGCTCCTACGAGCAGTACTTC. Encoded protein: CASSQFSSSYEQYF. The chain employs TRBV4-3 and TRBJ2-7; no definite D call. Germline CDR1 and CDR2: LGHNA and YSLEER. The CDR3 is 14 residues long. V was clipped by 2 bases and J by 0 bases, with 8 bases between them.